The rows below give T cell receptor beta chains drawn from one sample of a study of PD-L1 blockade in urothelial cancer. Profiled with immunoSEQ multiplex PCR; TCRdb holds only in-frame clones, not every one. This repertoire shows about 48,000 clones, about 90% found once; its top ten account for about 10%. Here the sequenced sample was PBMCs, taken around atezolizumab (anti-PD-L1) treatment. The receptors originated from a man between 60 and 75 years old with urothelial cancer. The CDR3 runs from the conserved cysteine through the conserved F or W. Fields, in order: J gene, clone size, D gene, V gene, CDR3 length, CDR3 protein, CDR3 DNA. A D gene is named only where the DNA matches it firmly. The size of a clone is reported for some rows only, either as once, few or many, or as a class for expanded clones.

J gene: TRBJ1-6
clone size: few
D gene: NA
V gene: TRBV7-9
CDR3 length: 15
CDR3 protein: CASSLARGMGSPLHF
CDR3 DNA: TGTGCCAGCAGCTTAGCGCGGGGTATGGGTTCACCCCTCCACTTT

J gene: TRBJ2-2
clone size: NA
D gene: TRBD2
V gene: TRBV5-1
CDR3 length: 16
CDR3 protein: CASSRSSGGFTGELFF
CDR3 DNA: TGCGCCAGCAGCAGATCTAGCGGGGGCTTCACCGGGGAGCTGTTTTTT

J gene: TRBJ2-7
clone size: NA
D gene: TRBD2
V gene: TRBV6-6
CDR3 length: 13
CDR3 protein: CAAGGLAMLEQYF
CDR3 DNA: TGTGCCGCAGGCGGACTAGCAATGCTCGAGCAGTACTTC

J gene: TRBJ1-4
clone size: NA
D gene: TRBD1
V gene: TRBV28
CDR3 length: 16
CDR3 protein: CATSTGGQSTNEKLFF
CDR3 DNA: TGTGCCACCTCGACAGGGGGCCAGTCAACTAATGAAAAACTGTTTTTT

J gene: TRBJ2-3
clone size: NA
D gene: NA
V gene: TRBV6-5
CDR3 length: 15
CDR3 protein: CASSTPSRSGDTQYF
CDR3 DNA: TGTGCCAGCAGCACACCTAGCCGTTCTGGGGATACGCAGTATTTT

J gene: TRBJ1-5
clone size: NA
D gene: NA
V gene: TRBV6-5
CDR3 length: 15
CDR3 protein: CASSPRTVPSQPQHF
CDR3 DNA: TGTGCCAGCAGCCCCCGGACAGTCCCGTCCCAGCCCCAGCATTTT

J gene: TRBJ2-7
clone size: NA
D gene: TRBD1
V gene: TRBV15
CDR3 length: 15
CDR3 protein: CATSSPGQIFLEQYF
CDR3 DNA: TGTGCCACCAGCAGCCCGGGACAGATCTTCCTCGAGCAGTACTTC

J gene: TRBJ1-2
clone size: NA
D gene: TRBD1
V gene: TRBV27
CDR3 length: 17
CDR3 protein: CASSLDGTGRRSYGYTF
CDR3 DNA: TGTGCCAGCAGTTTAGATGGGACAGGGAGGCGTAGCTATGGCTACACCTTC

J gene: TRBJ2-7
clone size: NA
D gene: NA
V gene: TRBV7-2
CDR3 length: 16
CDR3 protein: CASSLLGAGSSYEQYF
CDR3 DNA: TGTGCCAGCAGCTTATTAGGGGCCGGGAGCTCCTACGAGCAGTACTTC

J gene: TRBJ2-3
clone size: NA
D gene: NA
V gene: TRBV5-1
CDR3 length: 15
CDR3 protein: CASSLVQGLTDTQYF
CDR3 DNA: TGCGCCAGCAGCTTGGTGCAGGGCCTCACAGATACGCAGTATTTT

J gene: TRBJ2-3
clone size: NA
D gene: NA
V gene: TRBV9
CDR3 length: 15
CDR3 protein: CASSRDEGLTDTQYF
CDR3 DNA: TGTGCCAGCAGCCGGGATGAGGGACTCACAGATACGCAGTATTTT

J gene: TRBJ2-3
clone size: NA
D gene: TRBD2
V gene: TRBV7-9
CDR3 length: 14
CDR3 protein: CASSFMAGGPTQYF
CDR3 DNA: TGTGCCAGCAGCTTTATGGCGGGGGGACCTACGCAGTATTTT

J gene: TRBJ1-2
clone size: NA
D gene: NA
V gene: TRBV28
CDR3 length: 14
CDR3 protein: CASIPPGAAYGYTF
CDR3 DNA: TGTGCCAGCATTCCCCCAGGGGCCGCCTATGGCTACACCTTC

J gene: TRBJ1-3
clone size: NA
D gene: NA
V gene: TRBV5-1
CDR3 length: 13
CDR3 protein: CASSRQAGNTIYF
CDR3 DNA: TGCGCCAGCAGCCGACAGGCTGGAAACACCATATATTTT

J gene: TRBJ2-1
clone size: NA
D gene: TRBD2
V gene: TRBV19
CDR3 length: 15
CDR3 protein: CASSESGGAGNEQFF
CDR3 DNA: TGTGCCAGTAGTGAAAGCGGGGGGGCGGGAAATGAGCAGTTCTTC

J gene: TRBJ1-2
clone size: few
D gene: TRBD1
V gene: TRBV2
CDR3 length: 15
CDR3 protein: CASSPRTGGAFGYTF
CDR3 DNA: TGTGCCAGCAGTCCTAGGACAGGGGGCGCGTTTGGCTACACCTTC

J gene: TRBJ1-1
clone size: NA
D gene: NA
V gene: TRBV11-2
CDR3 length: 15
CDR3 protein: CASSLGAGWNTEAFF
CDR3 DNA: TGTGCCAGCAGCTTAGGGGCAGGGTGGAACACTGAAGCTTTCTTT

J gene: TRBJ1-2
clone size: once
D gene: TRBD1
V gene: TRBV7-9
CDR3 length: 14
CDR3 protein: CASSSPDRVVGYTF
CDR3 DNA: TGTGCCAGCAGCTCCCCGGACAGGGTGGTTGGCTACACCTTC

J gene: TRBJ2-2
clone size: NA
D gene: TRBD1
V gene: TRBV18
CDR3 length: 14
CDR3 protein: CASSPDRATGELFF
CDR3 DNA: TGTGCCAGCTCACCGGACAGGGCCACCGGGGAGCTGTTTTTT

J gene: TRBJ1-5
clone size: NA
D gene: TRBD1
V gene: TRBV15
CDR3 length: 17
CDR3 protein: CATSGDRGRPRDQPQHF
CDR3 DNA: TGTGCCACCAGCGGCGACAGGGGGCGCCCCCGGGATCAGCCCCAGCATTTT

J gene: TRBJ1-5
clone size: NA
D gene: NA
V gene: TRBV6-6
CDR3 length: 16
CDR3 protein: CASSYSRGGGNQPQHF
CDR3 DNA: TGTGCCAGCAGTTACTCGAGGGGGGGCGGCAATCAGCCCCAGCATTTT

J gene: TRBJ2-3
clone size: NA
D gene: TRBD2
V gene: TRBV30
CDR3 length: 15
CDR3 protein: CAWSVGSGGPDTQYF
CDR3 DNA: TGTGCCTGGAGTGTAGGTAGCGGGGGCCCAGATACGCAGTATTTT

J gene: TRBJ1-6
clone size: NA
D gene: NA
V gene: TRBV6-5
CDR3 length: 15
CDR3 protein: CASSYSHYSNSPLHF
CDR3 DNA: TGTGCCAGCAGTTACTCCCATTACTCTAATTCACCCCTCCACTTT

J gene: TRBJ2-3
clone size: NA
D gene: TRBD1
V gene: TRBV7-9
CDR3 length: 14
CDR3 protein: CASSSTGATDTQYF
CDR3 DNA: TGTGCCAGCAGCTCCACAGGGGCCACAGATACGCAGTATTTT

J gene: TRBJ1-4
clone size: NA
D gene: NA
V gene: TRBV30
CDR3 length: 13
CDR3 protein: CAWSEGNFEKLFF
CDR3 DNA: TGTGCCTGGAGTGAGGGGAATTTCGAAAAACTGTTTTTT

J gene: TRBJ1-4
clone size: NA
D gene: NA
V gene: TRBV25-1
CDR3 length: 16
CDR3 protein: CASSEDRGAANEKLFF
CDR3 DNA: TGTGCCAGCAGTGAAGATCGGGGGGCCGCAAATGAAAAACTGTTTTTT

J gene: TRBJ2-2
clone size: NA
D gene: TRBD1
V gene: TRBV18
CDR3 length: 17
CDR3 protein: CASSRYRGQGSTGELFF
CDR3 DNA: TGTGCCAGCTCGCGATATAGGGGACAGGGAAGCACCGGGGAGCTGTTTTTT